In its sample, the clone carrying this T cell receptor (beta chain) was seen many times. The data originate from a study of T cells in Graves' hyperthyroidism and ophthalmopathy. The CDR3 covers 13 residues. Trimming took off 4 bases at V and 8 bases at J, with 12 bases between the two ends. Germline V CDR1 and CDR2: MDHEN, SYDVKM. Researchers barred patients who had uncontrolled infection, other autoimmune disease, pregnancy or lactation. TCR beta CDR3 region amplification was performed from RNA transcripts. The HTBI primer set was used in a first-round RT-PCR of the TCR CDR3. TCRdb ran MiXCR on the multiplex PCR reads and lists one entry per CDR3 protein. This sample carries 250,000 or so distinct CDR3 sequences, about 14% of them seen once, and the ten largest clones take 13%.

Sequenced material: blood. J is TRBJ2-1 and V is TRBV28; D not certain. The sequence derives from a woman aged 40 to 50 with Graves' hyperthyroidism that later progressed to Graves' ophthalmopathy. The CDR3 region is CASSSHSPDEQFF. The CDR3, as DNA: TGTGCCAGCAGTTCGCACTCCCCCGATGAGCAGTTCTTC.